Below are 5 T cell receptor beta chains sequenced from a single sample in a study of CD8 T cells in ankylosing spondylitis (dated by TCRdb to 2015 to 2018). Libraries were made using 5' RACE. The reads were generated on an Illumina HiSeq 2500. The public reads were quality trimmed at Q25 with fastp and then assembled into clones with MiXCR by TCRdb, keeping productive beta chains. All rows with the same CDR3 protein become a single entry with the most common DNA and genes. The sample includes about 96,000 distinct CDR3 sequences, with 8.5% to 9% observed a single time. The ten largest clones represent roughly 4.6% of the sample. The sequenced sample was blood, either unsorted or a sorted T cell fraction (not recorded which). The receptors shown here come from a male donor with ankylosing spondylitis or in good health (not recorded which).

This chain connects TRBV5-1 to TRBJ2-7; D is possibly TRBD1 (5 bases). Looked up from germline, CDR1 is SGHRS and CDR2 is YFSETQ. This CDR3 is 14 amino acids long. The V gene lost 0 bases and the J gene lost 1 base, with 8 bases spanning the gap. CDR3 protein: CASSLEGWSYEQYF. CDR3 in DNA: TGCGCCAGCAGCTTGGAGGGGTGGTCCTACGAGCAGTACTTC. The full variable domain, in which reference TRBV5-1 and TRBJ2-7 provide the parts outside the CDR3, is KAGVTQTPRYLIKTRGQQVTLSCSPISGHRSVSWYQQTPGQGLQFLFEYFSETQRNKGNFPGRFSGRQFSNSRSEMNVSTLELGDSALYLCASSLEGWSYEQYFGPGTRLTVT.

This clonotype showed up many times. The genes are TRBV5-1 and TRBJ1-1; TRBD1 matches 7 bases. The V and J ends lost 3 bases and 4 bases, in that order; junction bases with no gene match: 3. The germline V gene encodes CDR1 SGHRS and CDR2 YFSETQ. The CDR3 has 13 residues. The CDR3: CASSSGQTTEAFF. The CDR3 coding sequence is TGCGCCAGCAGCTCGGGACAGACCACTGAAGCTTTCTTT.

This clonotype was observed many times. The chain recombines TRBV29-1 with TRBJ2-6; D not certain. Trimming removed 1 base at V and 3 bases at J, with 4 bases between. Germline V gene data show CDR1 as SQVTM and CDR2 as ANQGSEA. The CDR3 runs to 13 residues. The CDR3 bases are TGCAGCGTTGAAGGCGATGGGGCCAACGTCCTGACTTTC. It encodes CSVEGDGANVLTF.

This clonotype was seen repeatedly, ten times or more. The V call is TRBV7-2, the J call TRBJ2-5; 8 positions agree with TRBD1. The germline V gene encodes CDR1 SGHTA and CDR2 FQGNSA. The CDR3 runs 20 residues. The V segment lost 5 bases and the J segment 4 bases; nucleotides outside the gene matches: 24. CDR3 residues: CASSETPSNGQGTPRETQYF. The CDR3 coding sequence is TGTGCCAGCAGCGAAACACCATCTAATGGACAGGGCACCCCCAGAGAGACCCAGTACTTC.

In this sample, this clonotype turned up many times. CDR3 protein: CSADSLASSYEQYF. DNA for the CDR3: TGCAGTGCTGACTCCCTAGCCTCATCCTACGAGCAGTACTTC. The gene calls are TRBV20-1 and TRBJ2-7; tentatively, D is TRBD2 (5 bases). The V and J ends lost 5 bases and 1 base respectively, with 15 bases between them. Germline CDR1 DFQATT, CDR2 SNEGSKA (reference sequence). The CDR3 is made up of 14 amino acids.